The 3 T cell receptor beta chains reported below all come from one sample, sequenced in a study of human T cells and chemical hapten exposure. Indicated time point: patch test 2, 6 weeks after DPC sensitization. Treatment meaning: therapeutic diphenylcyclopropenone sensitization with weekly scalp DPC. MiXCR, applied by TCRdb to the RACE reads, yields one record per CDR3 protein. The profile shows roughly 84,000 distinct CDR3 sequences, about 9.4% of them singletons. The material sequenced was whole blood, taken in connection with sensitization to the hapten diphenylcyclopropenone (DPC). The receptors originated from a woman between 45 and 60 years old with alopecia areata. Some clones in this sample may be carry-over from other donors' samples.

This clonotype appeared many times. The chain links TRBV29-1 to TRBJ1-1; D remains ambiguous. The CDR3 contains 11 residues. V was trimmed by 5 bases and J by 0 bases, leaving 4 bases between them. The germline gives CDR1 SQVTM, CDR2 ANQGSEA. The CDR3 loop is CSVMMNTEAFF. CDR3 bases: TGCAGCGTTATGATGAACACTGAAGCTTTCTTT.

The rearrangement joins TRBV7-2 to TRBJ2-3; 9 bases agree with TRBD2. The CDR3 is 15 residues long. Germline CDR1 and CDR2: SGHTA and FQGNSA. V lost 6 bases, J lost 2 bases, and 6 bases stayed unmatched. The CDR3 DNA follows: TGTGCCAGCAGTTGGGCGGGAGGGTTCACAGATACGCAGTATTTT. Amino acids: CASSWAGGFTDTQYF.

This clonotype was seen more than once but under ten times. V and J are TRBV19 and TRBJ2-7; D gene ambiguous. This CDR3 has 14 amino acids. V lost 2 bases and J lost 0, with 8 bases in between. Germline V gene lookup returns CDR1 LNHDA and CDR2 SQIVND (reference sequence). CDR3 in amino acids: CASSITGSSYEQYF. DNA of the CDR3: TGTGCCAGTAGTATAACGGGCAGCTCCTACGAGCAGTACTTC. The full variable domain, completed using reference TRBV19 and TRBJ2-7, is DGGITQSPKYLFRKEGQNVTLSCEQNLNHDAMYWYRQDPGQGLRLIYYSQIVNDFQKGDIAEGYSVSREKKESFPLTVTSAQKNPTAFYLCASSITGSSYEQYFGPGTRLTVT.